This T cell receptor (beta chain) was captured by sequencing in a study of blood T cell repertoires in COVID-19. Study background: Whether acute or convalescent, the COVID-19 samples came from the United States, Italy and Spain. Sample material is recorded as cDNA or gDNA derived from T cells, B-cell-depleted T cells, or PBMCs.

In this sample, this clone turned up a few times. As handled by the study authors: Amplification of reference gene primers provided the estimated nucleated cell counts. Sequencing used immunoSEQ multiplex PCR; TCRdb keeps in-frame clones, though not all of them. The DNA gave D and trimming, while V, J and clone size come from that table. The data show about 140,000 clones, around 88% seen once. This CDR3 region has 14 residues. The germline V gene encodes CDR1 LNHDA and CDR2 SQIVND (reference sequence). The V gene lost 2 bases and the J gene lost 2 bases, with 8 bases spanning the gap. The chain combines TRBV19 with TRBJ2-3, with D unresolved. The sequencing sample was made of peripheral blood. The receptor was isolated from an older woman with acute or convalescent COVID-19. The CDR3: CASSIQQYTDTQYF. The CDR3 DNA reads TGTGCCAGTAGTATACAACAGTACACAGATACGCAGTATTTT.